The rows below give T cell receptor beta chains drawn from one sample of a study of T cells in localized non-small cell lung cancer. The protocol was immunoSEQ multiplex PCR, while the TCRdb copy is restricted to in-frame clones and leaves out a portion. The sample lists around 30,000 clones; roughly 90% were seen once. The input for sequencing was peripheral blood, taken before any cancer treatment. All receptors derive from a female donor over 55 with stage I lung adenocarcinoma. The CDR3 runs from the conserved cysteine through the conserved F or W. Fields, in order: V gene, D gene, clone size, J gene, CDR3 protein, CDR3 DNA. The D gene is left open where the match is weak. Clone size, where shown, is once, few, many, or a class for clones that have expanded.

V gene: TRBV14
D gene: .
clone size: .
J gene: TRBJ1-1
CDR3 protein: CASSEARRTEAFF
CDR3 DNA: TGTGCCAGCAGTGAGGCCCGGAGGACTGAAGCTTTCTTT

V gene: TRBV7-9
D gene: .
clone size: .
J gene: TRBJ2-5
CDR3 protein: CASSDTSSQETQYF
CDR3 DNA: TGTGCCAGCAGCGATACTAGCTCCCAAGAGACCCAGTACTTC

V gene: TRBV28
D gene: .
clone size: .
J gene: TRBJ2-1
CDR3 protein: CASSAGGRSYNEQFF
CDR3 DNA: TGTGCCAGCAGTGCAGGGGGGAGGTCCTACAATGAGCAGTTCTTC

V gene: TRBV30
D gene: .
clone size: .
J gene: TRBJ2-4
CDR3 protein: CAWSLGNIQYF
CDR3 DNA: TGTGCCTGGAGTCTTGGAAACATTCAGTACTTC

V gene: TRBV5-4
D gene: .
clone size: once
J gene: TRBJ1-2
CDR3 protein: CASTIAHNYGYTF
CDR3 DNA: TGTGCCAGCACCATTGCCCATAACTATGGCTACACCTTC

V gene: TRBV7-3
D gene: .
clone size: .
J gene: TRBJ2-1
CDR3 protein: CASSPTGPSFNEQFF
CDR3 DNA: TGTGCCAGCAGCCCGACAGGTCCCTCTTTCAATGAGCAGTTCTTC

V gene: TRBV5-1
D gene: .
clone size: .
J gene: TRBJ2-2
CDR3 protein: CASTLEGTGRTGELFF
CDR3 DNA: TGCGCCAGCACCCTCGAGGGGACGGGCCGGACCGGGGAGCTGTTTTTT

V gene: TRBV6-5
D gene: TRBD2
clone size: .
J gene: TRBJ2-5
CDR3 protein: CASSPTSGGRETQYF
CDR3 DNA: TGTGCCAGCAGTCCAACTAGCGGGGGACGAGAGACCCAGTACTTC

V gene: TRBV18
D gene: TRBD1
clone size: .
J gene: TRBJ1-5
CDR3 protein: CASSGGQGAFQPQHF
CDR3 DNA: TGTGCCAGCTCGGGCGGACAGGGGGCTTTTCAGCCCCAGCATTTT

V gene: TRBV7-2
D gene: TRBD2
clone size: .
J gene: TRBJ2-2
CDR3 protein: CASSLVGGVNTGELFF
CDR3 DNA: TGTGCCAGCAGCTTAGTTGGGGGGGTGAACACCGGGGAGCTGTTTTTT

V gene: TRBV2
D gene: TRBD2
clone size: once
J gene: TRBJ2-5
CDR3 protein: CASTLGLAGGETQYF
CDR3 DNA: TGTGCCAGCACCCTGGGACTAGCGGGAGGAGAGACCCAGTACTTC

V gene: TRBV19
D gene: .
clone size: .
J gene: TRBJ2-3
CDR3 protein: CASSRMGGDTDTQYF
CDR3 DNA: TGTGCCAGTAGTAGGATGGGCGGTGACACAGATACGCAGTATTTT

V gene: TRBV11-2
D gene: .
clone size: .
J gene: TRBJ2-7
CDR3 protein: CASSLLVGTLYEQYF
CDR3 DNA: TGTGCCAGCAGCTTACTGGTCGGGACACTCTACGAGCAGTACTTC

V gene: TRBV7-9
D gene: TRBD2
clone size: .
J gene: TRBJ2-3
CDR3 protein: CASSLGSSGSSDTQYF
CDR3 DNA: TGTGCCAGCAGCTTAGGCTCTAGCGGGAGCTCAGATACGCAGTATTTT

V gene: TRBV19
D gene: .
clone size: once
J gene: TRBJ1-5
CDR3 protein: CASTPGARGRSNQPQHF
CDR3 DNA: TGTGCCAGTACCCCCGGGGCCAGGGGCCGTAGCAATCAGCCCCAGCATTTT

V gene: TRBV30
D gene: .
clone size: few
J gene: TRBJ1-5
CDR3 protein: CAWSFSTVTRNQPQHF
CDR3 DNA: TGTGCCTGGAGTTTCTCCACAGTTACGAGGAATCAGCCCCAGCATTTT

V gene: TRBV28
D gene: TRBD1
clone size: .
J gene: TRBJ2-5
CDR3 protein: CASSSLTGGAETQYF
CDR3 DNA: TGTGCCAGCAGTTCCTTGACAGGGGGCGCGGAGACCCAGTACTTC

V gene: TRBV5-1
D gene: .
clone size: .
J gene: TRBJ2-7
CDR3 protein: CASSLRPIQEQYF
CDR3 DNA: TGCGCCAGCAGCTTGCGGCCAATTCAGGAGCAGTACTTC

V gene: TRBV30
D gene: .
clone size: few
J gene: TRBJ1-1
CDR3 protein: CAWSRPLGAFF
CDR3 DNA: TGTGCCTGGAGTAGACCTTTAGGAGCTTTCTTT

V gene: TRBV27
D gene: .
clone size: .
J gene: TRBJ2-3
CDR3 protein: CASSEDYPPDTQYF
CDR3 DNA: TGTGCCAGCAGCGAGGACTACCCCCCAGATACGCAGTATTTT

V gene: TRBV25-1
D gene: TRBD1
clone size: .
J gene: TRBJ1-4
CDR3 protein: CASSKDRAEKLFF
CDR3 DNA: TGTGCCAGCAGCAAAGACAGGGCTGAAAAACTGTTTTTT

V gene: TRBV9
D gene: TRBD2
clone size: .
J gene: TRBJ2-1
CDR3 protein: CASSVGGGRAPRETNEQFF
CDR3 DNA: TGTGCCAGCAGCGTAGGCGGCGGGAGGGCCCCCCGCGAAACCAATGAGCAGTTCTTC

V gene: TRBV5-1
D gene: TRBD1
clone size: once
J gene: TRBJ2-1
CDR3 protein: CASSSPGQGALYEQFF
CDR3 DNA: TGCGCCAGCAGCTCCCCGGGACAGGGGGCATTGTATGAGCAGTTCTTC

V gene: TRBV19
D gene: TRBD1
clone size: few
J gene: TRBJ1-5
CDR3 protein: CASSITGGYQPQHF
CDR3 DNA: TGTGCCAGTAGTATTACAGGGGGCTATCAGCCCCAGCATTTT

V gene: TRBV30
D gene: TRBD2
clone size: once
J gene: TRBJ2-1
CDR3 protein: CAWTSGGAGRQFF
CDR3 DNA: TGTGCCTGGACTAGCGGGGGGGCGGGTCGGCAGTTCTTC

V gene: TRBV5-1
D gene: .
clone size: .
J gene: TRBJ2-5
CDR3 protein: CASSFSEETQYF
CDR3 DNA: TGCGCCAGCAGCTTCTCAGAGGAGACCCAGTACTTC

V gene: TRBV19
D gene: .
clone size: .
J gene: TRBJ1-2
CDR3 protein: CASRTEKGNYGYTF
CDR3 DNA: TGTGCCAGTAGGACGGAGAAGGGAAACTATGGCTACACCTTC

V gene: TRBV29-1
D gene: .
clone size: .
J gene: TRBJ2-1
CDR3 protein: CSVERETEQFF
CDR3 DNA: TGCAGCGTCGAACGGGAGACTGAGCAGTTCTTC

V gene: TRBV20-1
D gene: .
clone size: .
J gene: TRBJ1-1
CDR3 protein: CSAEVEGEAFF
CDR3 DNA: TGCAGTGCCGAGGTTGAGGGAGAAGCTTTCTTT

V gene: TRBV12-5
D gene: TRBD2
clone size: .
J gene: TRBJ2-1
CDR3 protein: CASGLGLAGHNEQFF
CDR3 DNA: TGTGCTAGTGGTTTAGGACTAGCGGGACACAATGAGCAGTTCTTC

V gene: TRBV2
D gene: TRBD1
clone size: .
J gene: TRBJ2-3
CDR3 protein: CASSPGQGLREAQYF
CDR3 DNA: TGTGCCAGCAGCCCGGGACAGGGTTTAAGAGAGGCGCAGTATTTT

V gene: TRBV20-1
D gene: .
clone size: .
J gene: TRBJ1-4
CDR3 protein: CSASPGRELFF
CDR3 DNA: TGCAGTGCTAGCCCAGGTCGGGAACTGTTTTTT

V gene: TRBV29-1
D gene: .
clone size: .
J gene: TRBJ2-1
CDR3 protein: CSVRSDTNRANEQFF
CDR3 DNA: TGCAGCGTGAGGTCGGACACAAACCGGGCAAATGAGCAGTTCTTC

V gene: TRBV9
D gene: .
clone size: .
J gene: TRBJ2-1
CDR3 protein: CASSVGNYNEQFF
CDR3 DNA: TGTGCCAGCAGCGTAGGGAACTACAATGAGCAGTTCTTC

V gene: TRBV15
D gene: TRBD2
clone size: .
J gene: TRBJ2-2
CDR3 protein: CATSRGLAGTMGELFF
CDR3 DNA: TGTGCCACCAGCAGAGGACTAGCGGGGACCATGGGGGAGCTGTTTTTT